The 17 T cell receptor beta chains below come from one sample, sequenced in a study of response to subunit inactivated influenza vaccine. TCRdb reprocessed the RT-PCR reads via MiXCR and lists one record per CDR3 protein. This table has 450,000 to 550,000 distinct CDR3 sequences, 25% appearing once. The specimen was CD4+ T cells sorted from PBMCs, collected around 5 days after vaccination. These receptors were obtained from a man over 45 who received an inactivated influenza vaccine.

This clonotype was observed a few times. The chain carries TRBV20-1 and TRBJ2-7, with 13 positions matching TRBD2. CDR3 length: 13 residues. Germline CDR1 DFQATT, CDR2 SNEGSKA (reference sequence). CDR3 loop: CRTSGRTVNEQYF. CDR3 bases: TGCAGGACTAGCGGGAGGACGGTAAACGAGCAGTACTTC.

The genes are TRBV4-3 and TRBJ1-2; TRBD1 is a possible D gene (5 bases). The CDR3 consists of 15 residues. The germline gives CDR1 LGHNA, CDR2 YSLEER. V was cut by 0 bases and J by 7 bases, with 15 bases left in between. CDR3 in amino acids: CASSQDPGTSLGYTF. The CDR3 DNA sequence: TGCGCCAGCAGCCAAGATCCCGGGACCTCACTTGGCTACACCTTC.

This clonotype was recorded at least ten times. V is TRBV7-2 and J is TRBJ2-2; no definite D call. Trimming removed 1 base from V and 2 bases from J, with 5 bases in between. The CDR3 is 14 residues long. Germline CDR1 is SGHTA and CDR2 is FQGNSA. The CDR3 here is CASSLDRNTGELFF. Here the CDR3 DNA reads TGTGCCAGCAGCTTAGATAGAAACACCGGGGAGCTGTTTTTT.

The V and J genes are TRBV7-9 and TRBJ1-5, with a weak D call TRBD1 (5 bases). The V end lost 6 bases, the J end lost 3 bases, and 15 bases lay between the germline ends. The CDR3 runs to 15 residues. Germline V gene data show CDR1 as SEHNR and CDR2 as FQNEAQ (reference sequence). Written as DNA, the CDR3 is TGTGCCAGCAGTCAGGAGGGGCGGGACAATCAGCCCCAGCATTTT. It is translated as CASSQEGRDNQPQHF.

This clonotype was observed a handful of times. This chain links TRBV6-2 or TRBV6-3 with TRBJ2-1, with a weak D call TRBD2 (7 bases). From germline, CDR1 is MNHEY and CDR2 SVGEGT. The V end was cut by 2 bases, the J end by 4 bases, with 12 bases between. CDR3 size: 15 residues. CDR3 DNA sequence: TGTGCCAGCAGTTACGGGGGGGCCCCTTACAATGAGCAGTTCTTC. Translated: CASSYGGAPYNEQFF.

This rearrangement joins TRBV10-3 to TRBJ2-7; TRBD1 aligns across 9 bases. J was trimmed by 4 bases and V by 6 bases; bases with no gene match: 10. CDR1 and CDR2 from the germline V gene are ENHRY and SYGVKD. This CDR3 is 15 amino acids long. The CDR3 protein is CAISITGGVRYEQYF. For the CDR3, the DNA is TGTGCCATCAGCATTACAGGGGGCGTTCGGTACGAGCAGTACTTC.

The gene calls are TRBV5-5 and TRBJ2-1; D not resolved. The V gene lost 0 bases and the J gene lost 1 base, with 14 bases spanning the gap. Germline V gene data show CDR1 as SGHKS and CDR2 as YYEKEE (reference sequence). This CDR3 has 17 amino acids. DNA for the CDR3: TGTGCCAGCAGCTTGGTATCCACAGCACTATCCTACAATGAGCAGTTCTTC. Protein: CASSLVSTALSYNEQFF.

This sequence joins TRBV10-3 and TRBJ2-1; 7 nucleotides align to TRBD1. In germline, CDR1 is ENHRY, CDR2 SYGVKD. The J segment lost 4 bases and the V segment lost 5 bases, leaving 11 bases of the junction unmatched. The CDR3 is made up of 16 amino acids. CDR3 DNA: TGTGCCATCAGTTCACGTACAGGGGCCAATTACAATGAGCAGTTCTTC. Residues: CAISSRTGANYNEQFF.

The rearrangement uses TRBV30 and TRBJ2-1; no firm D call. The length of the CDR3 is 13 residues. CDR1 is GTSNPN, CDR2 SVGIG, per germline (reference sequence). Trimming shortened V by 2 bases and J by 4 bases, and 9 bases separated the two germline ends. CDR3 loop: CAWSFIAYNEQFF. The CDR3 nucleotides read TGTGCCTGGAGTTTTATAGCTTACAATGAGCAGTTCTTC.

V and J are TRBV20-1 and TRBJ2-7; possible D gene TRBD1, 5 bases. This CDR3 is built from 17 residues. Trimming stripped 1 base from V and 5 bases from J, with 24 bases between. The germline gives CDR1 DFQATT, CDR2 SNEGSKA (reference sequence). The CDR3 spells CSARGSNQGLFGNEQYF. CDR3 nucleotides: TGCAGTGCTAGAGGTTCGAACCAGGGTTTATTTGGGAACGAGCAGTACTTC.

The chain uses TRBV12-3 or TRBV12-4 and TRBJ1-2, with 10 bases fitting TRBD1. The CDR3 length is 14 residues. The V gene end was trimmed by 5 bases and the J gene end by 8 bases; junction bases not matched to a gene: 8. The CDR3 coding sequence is TGTGCCAGCAGTCTAACCGGGACAGGGGTAGGCTACACCTTC. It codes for CASSLTGTGVGYTF.

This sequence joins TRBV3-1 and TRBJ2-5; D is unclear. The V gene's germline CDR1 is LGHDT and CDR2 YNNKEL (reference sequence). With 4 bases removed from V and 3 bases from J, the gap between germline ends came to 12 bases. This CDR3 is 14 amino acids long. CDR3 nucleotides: TGTGCCAGCAGCCTACCTGGGCTGGAAGAGACCCAGTACTTC. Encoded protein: CASSLPGLEETQYF.

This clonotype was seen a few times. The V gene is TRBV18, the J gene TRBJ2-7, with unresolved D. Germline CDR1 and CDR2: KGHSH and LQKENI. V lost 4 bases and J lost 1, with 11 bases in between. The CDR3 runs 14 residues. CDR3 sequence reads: CASSLTIDSYEQYF. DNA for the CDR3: TGTGCCAGCTCACTAACTATTGATTCCTACGAGCAGTACTTC. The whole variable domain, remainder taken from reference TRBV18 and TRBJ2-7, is NAGVMQNPRHLVRRRGQEARLRCSPMKGHSHVYWYRQLPEEGLKFMVYLQKENIIDESGMPKERFSAEFPKEGPSILRIQQVVRGDSAAYFCASSLTIDSYEQYFGPGTRLTVT.

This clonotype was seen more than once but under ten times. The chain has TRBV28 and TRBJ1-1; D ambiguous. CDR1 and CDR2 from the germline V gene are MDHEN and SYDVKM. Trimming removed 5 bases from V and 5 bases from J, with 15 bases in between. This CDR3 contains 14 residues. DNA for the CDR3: TGTGCCAGCAGTCCCGCGGTGCTGGGGACTGAAGCTTTCTTT. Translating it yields CASSPAVLGTEAFF.

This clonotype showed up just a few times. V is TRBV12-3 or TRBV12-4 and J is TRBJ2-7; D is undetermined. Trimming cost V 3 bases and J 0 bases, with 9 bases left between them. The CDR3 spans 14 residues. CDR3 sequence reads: CASSLRPGSYEQYF. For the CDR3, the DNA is TGTGCCAGCAGTTTGCGGCCCGGCTCCTACGAGCAGTACTTC.

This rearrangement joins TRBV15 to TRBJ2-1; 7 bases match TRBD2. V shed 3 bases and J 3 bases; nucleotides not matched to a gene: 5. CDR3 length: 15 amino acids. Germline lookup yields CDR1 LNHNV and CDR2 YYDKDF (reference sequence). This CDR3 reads CATSRGEGLYNEQFF. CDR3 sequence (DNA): TGTGCCACCAGCAGGGGGGAGGGCCTCTACAATGAGCAGTTCTTC.

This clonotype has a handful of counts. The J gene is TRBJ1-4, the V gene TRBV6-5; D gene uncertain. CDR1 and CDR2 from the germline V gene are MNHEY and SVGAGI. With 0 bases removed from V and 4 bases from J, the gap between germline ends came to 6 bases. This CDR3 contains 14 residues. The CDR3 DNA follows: TGTGCCAGCAGTTACTCGGGCAGTAATGAAAAACTGTTTTTT. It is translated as CASSYSGSNEKLFF.